This is a list of T cell receptor beta chains from one sample in a study of T cell repertoires in ileal Crohn's disease. Produced via immunoSEQ multiplex PCR; TCRdb's table is partial and in-frame only. The table has approximately 30,000 clones, just under 80% seen once; the top ten hold 15% to 20%. Sample: ileal tissue. Source of these receptors: an adult with Crohn's disease. Each CDR3 is given with its conserved first and last residue. D genes are given only for firm matches. Some rows have no size entry. The others give once, few or many, or a class for an expanded clone.

clone size	V gene	D gene	J gene	CDR3 protein	CDR3 DNA
-	TRBV11-3	-	TRBJ2-5	CASSLDVRGTQYF	TGTGCCAGCAGCTTAGATGTTCGAGGGACCCAGTACTTC
-	TRBV7-3	TRBD1	TRBJ2-7	CASSLTGQTEQYF	TGTGCCAGCAGCTTAACGGGACAGACGGAGCAGTACTTC
-	TRBV30	-	TRBJ1-5	CAWNGQANQPQHF	TGTGCCTGGAACGGACAAGCAAATCAGCCCCAGCATTTT
-	TRBV13	TRBD1	TRBJ2-5	CASSLGSTGPGETQYF	TGTGCCAGCAGCTTAGGGTCGACAGGGCCGGGAGAGACCCAGTACTTC
-	TRBV14	-	TRBJ1-2	CASSPHAGAESYGYTF	TGTGCCAGCAGCCCTCATGCAGGGGCGGAAAGCTATGGCTACACCTTC
-	TRBV6-5	-	TRBJ1-2	CASSTPDRNYGYTF	TGTGCCAGCAGCACCCCGGACAGAAACTATGGCTACACCTTC
-	TRBV27	-	TRBJ1-1	CASSLTPLNTEAFF	TGTGCCAGCAGTTTAACTCCATTGAACACTGAAGCTTTCTTT
-	TRBV29-1	-	TRBJ1-1	CSVAVLDTEAFF	TGCAGCGTGGCGGTGTTAGACACTGAAGCTTTCTTT
-	TRBV7-3	TRBD2	TRBJ2-1	CASSFTKALTSGYNEQFF	TGTGCCAGCAGCTTTACAAAAGCCTTGACTAGCGGATACAATGAGCAGTTCTTC
few	TRBV5-4	-	TRBJ2-7	CASSRDGGVYEQYF	TGTGCCAGCAGCCGAGACGGGGGAGTCTACGAGCAGTACTTC
-	TRBV18	-	TRBJ1-1	CASSPPNWQVNMNTEAFF	TGTGCCAGCTCACCACCGAATTGGCAAGTGAACATGAACACTGAAGCTTTCTTT
once	TRBV5-5	TRBD1	TRBJ1-1	CASSRGQGTEAFF	TGTGCCAGCAGCAGAGGACAGGGTACTGAAGCTTTCTTT
-	TRBV5-1	TRBD2	TRBJ2-7	CASSLGGGEYEQYF	TGCGCCAGCAGCTTGGGGGGAGGGGAGTACGAGCAGTACTTC
once	TRBV5-8	-	TRBJ1-5	CASSLALGLNQPQHF	TGTGCCAGCAGCTTGGCCTTGGGCTTAAATCAGCCCCAGCATTTT
-	TRBV5-1	-	TRBJ2-5	CASSLAGIGETQYF	TGCGCCAGCAGCTTGGCCGGGATAGGGGAGACCCAGTACTTC
-	TRBV7-2	-	TRBJ2-5	CASSLVRGSQETQYF	TGTGCCAGCAGCTTGGTTCGGGGGTCGCAAGAGACCCAGTACTTC
-	TRBV7-2	TRBD1	TRBJ1-4	CASKTGTGDEKLFF	TGTGCCAGCAAAACCGGGACAGGGGATGAAAAACTGTTTTTT
-	TRBV2	TRBD1	TRBJ2-5	CASSDGQGKTQYF	TGTGCCAGCAGTGACGGACAGGGGAAGACCCAGTACTTC
-	TRBV7-2	TRBD1	TRBJ1-1	CASSTRQGNTEAFF	TGTGCCAGCAGCACGAGACAGGGGAACACTGAAGCTTTCTTT
-	TRBV4-1	TRBD2	TRBJ2-3	CASSQEGSGRAGTDTQYF	TGCGCCAGCAGCCAAGAGGGTAGCGGGAGGGCCGGGACAGATACGCAGTATTTT
-	TRBV7-2	TRBD2	TRBJ2-7	CASSLGAGARYYEQYF	TGTGCCAGCAGCTTAGGAGCGGGAGCGAGATACTACGAGCAGTACTTC
-	TRBV19	TRBD1	TRBJ1-1	CASSRDRGAFF	TGTGCCAGTAGTAGGGACAGGGGAGCTTTCTTT
-	TRBV10-2	TRBD1	TRBJ1-1	CASRHTGGGRLEAFF	TGCGCCAGCAGACATACAGGGGGCGGTAGGTTAGAAGCTTTCTTT
-	TRBV27	-	TRBJ2-7	CASSQSGAYYEQYF	TGTGCCAGCTCTCAATCAGGGGCCTACTACGAGCAGTACTTC
-	TRBV4-3	TRBD1	TRBJ1-2	CASSQSTGGASTF	TGCGCCAGCAGCCAATCTACAGGGGGCGCATCCACCTTC
-	TRBV7-2	TRBD1	TRBJ1-2	CASSFSGTVASNYGYTF	TGTGCCAGCAGCTTTTCCGGGACAGTAGCTTCTAACTATGGCTACACCTTC
-	TRBV10-3	-	TRBJ2-7	CAIAGSEGREQYF	TGTGCCATCGCAGGGTCGGAGGGTCGGGAGCAGTACTTC
-	TRBV4-1	TRBD2	TRBJ2-7	CASSVTSGMDEQYF	TGCGCCAGCAGCGTTACTAGCGGGATGGACGAGCAGTACTTC
-	TRBV5-1	TRBD2	TRBJ2-7	CASSSGSVSAQYF	TGCGCCAGCAGCAGCGGGAGTGTCTCTGCGCAGTACTTC
few	TRBV11-2	-	TRBJ1-2	CASSLDTNYGYTF	TGTGCCAGCAGCTTAGACACTAACTATGGCTACACCTTC
-	TRBV19	TRBD2	TRBJ2-3	CASTRTSGVTDTQYF	TGTGCCAGTACCCGGACTAGCGGGGTGACAGATACGCAGTATTTT
-	TRBV11-2	-	TRBJ2-1	CASSFYGENEQFF	TGTGCCAGCAGCTTCTACGGGGAGAATGAGCAGTTCTTC
-	TRBV6-6	-	TRBJ2-7	CASSSREPTYEQYF	TGTGCCAGCAGTTCCCGGGAGCCGACCTACGAGCAGTACTTC
-	TRBV6-4	-	TRBJ2-1	CASSDSDNNEQFF	TGTGCCAGCAGTGACTCGGACAACAATGAGCAGTTCTTC
-	TRBV7-2	TRBD2	TRBJ2-7	CASSPSGGYSYEQYF	TGTGCCAGCAGCCCCAGCGGGGGTTACTCCTACGAGCAGTACTTC
-	TRBV9	TRBD1	TRBJ2-7	CASSERTGSFYEQYF	TGTGCCAGCAGCGAACGGACAGGGAGTTTCTACGAGCAGTACTTC
few	TRBV5-6	-	TRBJ1-5	CASSLHRNQPQHF	TGTGCCAGCAGCTTGCACAGGAATCAGCCCCAGCATTTT
-	TRBV5-1	TRBD2	TRBJ2-1	CASSLDPTSGLSSYNEQFF	TGCGCCAGCAGCTTGGATCCGACTAGCGGATTAAGCTCCTACAATGAGCAGTTCTTC
-	TRBV5-1	TRBD1	TRBJ1-4	CASSRTGDNEKLFF	TGCGCCAGCAGCCGGACAGGAGACAATGAAAAACTGTTTTTT
-	TRBV7-9	TRBD2	TRBJ2-7	CASSLVWAGRGLEQYF	TGTGCCAGCAGCTTAGTTTGGGCCGGGAGGGGCCTCGAGCAGTACTTC